The next 17 T cell receptor beta chains were all read from a single sample in a study of control samples from healthy donors and cancer patients. Data came from immunoSEQ multiplex PCR; TCRdb stores just in-frame clones and leaves some out. The data show some 74,000 clones, with approximately 94% seen just once and more than 2.5% held by the top ten. Sequencing was carried out using blood. These receptors came from a woman aged 30 to 39 in good health.

This chain connects TRBV9 to TRBJ1-2; TRBD1 agrees at 9 bases. Germline-derived CDR1 and CDR2 are SGDLS and YYNGEE. V shed 3 bases and J 1 base; nucleotides not matched to a gene: 4. The CDR3 runs 15 residues. The CDR3: CASSGGQGGNYGYTF. The CDR3 nucleotides are TGTGCCAGCAGCGGGGGACAGGGAGGTAACTATGGCTACACCTTC.

About this clone: Because the CDR3's place on the DNA is in doubt, the DNA is left out and the CDR3 is given as listed by TCRdb. The rearrangement uses TRBV21-1 and TRBJ1-5; the table's D call, TRBD1, was not checked against the DNA. TRBV21-1 is designated a pseudogene. Termini included, the CDR3 measures 21 amino acids. The CDR3 loop is CASTLTSYTCRLTGPNQPQHF.

The chain couples TRBV4-1 to TRBJ2-7, with 9 bases fitting TRBD1. Unmatched junction bases numbered 5, after V lost 0 bases and J lost 2 bases. From germline, CDR1 is MGHRA and CDR2 YSYEKL. The CDR3 consists of 16 residues. The CDR3 DNA is TGCGCCAGCAGCCAAGATCCACGGGACAGGGCCTACGAGCAGTACTTC. The encoded protein is CASSQDPRDRAYEQYF.

The chain couples TRBV5-1 to TRBJ2-7; D gene unclear. Per germline, CDR1 SGHRS and CDR2 YFSETQ. The ends were cut back, 0 bases at V and 2 bases at J, with 6 bases in the middle. The CDR3 runs to 13 residues. CDR3 in amino acids: CASSLERPYEQYF. The CDR3 nucleotides read TGCGCCAGCAGCTTGGAGCGTCCCTACGAGCAGTACTTC.

This chain uses TRBV9 with TRBJ1-1, with D uncertain. CDR3 length: 13 amino acids. The ends were cut back, 0 bases at V and 2 bases at J, with 5 bases in the middle. The V gene's germline CDR1 is SGDLS and CDR2 YYNGEE. The CDR3: CASSVVANTEAFF. The CDR3, as DNA: TGTGCCAGCAGCGTAGTAGCAAACACTGAAGCTTTCTTT.

The rearrangement joins TRBV6-4 to TRBJ1-5, with a possible D match to TRBD1 (5 bases). V lost 5 bases to trimming and J lost 5 bases, with 16 bases between them. Germline-derived CDR1 and CDR2 are MRHNA and SNTAGT. The CDR3 spans 15 residues. In DNA, the CDR3 is TGTGCCAGCAGTTCGCAGGGTGAGTCGGATCAGCCCCAGCATTTT. The encoded protein is CASSSQGESDQPQHF.

The chain is built from TRBV6-5 and TRBJ1-1, with 8 bases aligning to TRBD1. J gave up 10 bases and V 5 bases, and 9 bases lay outside the gene matches. This CDR3 is built from 13 residues. Looked up from germline, CDR1 is MNHEY and CDR2 is SVGAGI. The CDR3 region is CASSQDRVRGAFF. The CDR3, as DNA: TGTGCCAGCAGTCAGGACAGGGTTAGGGGAGCTTTCTTT.

The chain links TRBV6-5 to TRBJ1-2; 9 bases fit TRBD1. CDR3 length: 14 amino acids. V lost 6 bases, J lost 7 bases, and 9 bases stayed unmatched. Germline-derived CDR1 and CDR2 are MNHEY and SVGAGI. The CDR3 DNA follows: TGTGCCAGCAGCACTGGGACAGGGACCTTTGGCTACACCTTC. It translates to CASSTGTGTFGYTF.

The chain couples TRBV10-1 to TRBJ1-1, with D perhaps TRBD1 (5 bases). Germline lookup yields CDR1 WNHNN and CDR2 SYGVQD (reference sequence). Trimming took 0 bases from V and 4 from J, leaving 21 bases between them. The CDR3 totals 18 residues. CDR3 nucleotides: TGCGCCAGCAGTGAGTCGAGGGCTCAGCCCAAGGGGAGCACTGAAGCTTTCTTT. It translates to CASSESRAQPKGSTEAFF.

The V call is TRBV5-4, the J call TRBJ2-1; 10 positions match TRBD1. The trim removed 3 bases at V and 3 bases at J, leaving 0 bases unmatched. CDR3 length: 14 residues. The germline V gene has CDR1 SGHNT and CDR2 YYREEE (reference sequence). The CDR3 here is CASSWTGGYNEQFF. CDR3 nucleotide sequence: TGTGCCAGCAGCTGGACAGGGGGCTACAATGAGCAGTTCTTC.

With respect to this clone: The same CDR3 can be traced to other DNA sequences in this sample. The V and J genes are TRBV3-1 (or the pseudogene TRBV3-2) and TRBJ2-5, with 8 bases fitting TRBD2. V trimming: 4 bases; J trimming: 5 bases; junction bases outside the gene matches: 6. This CDR3 is 14 amino acids long. CDR1 is LGHDT and CDR2 is YNNKEL in the germline V gene (reference sequence). CDR3 residues: CASSLAGGRETQYF. CDR3 in DNA: TGTGCCAGCAGCCTGGCGGGGGGTCGGGAGACCCAGTACTTC.

This chain uses TRBV19 with TRBJ1-5, with a tentative D call TRBD1 (6 bases). Trimming took off 5 bases at V and 4 bases at J, with 6 bases between the two ends. The CDR3 sequence is 12 residues long. Germline CDR1 LNHDA, CDR2 SQIVND (reference sequence). DNA for the CDR3: TGTGCCAGTAGTGACAGGAATCAGCCCCAGCATTTT. The encoded protein is CASSDRNQPQHF.

This sequence joins TRBV29-1 and TRBJ2-1, with 11 bases aligning to TRBD2. The germline V gene encodes CDR1 SQVTM and CDR2 ANQGSEA. Trimming at V came to 5 bases and at J to 4 bases, leaving 4 bases not matched to a gene. The CDR3 sequence is 14 residues long. The CDR3 nucleotides read TGCAGCGTTTCTAGCGGGGGGTCTTACAATGAGCAGTTCTTC. Amino acids: CSVSSGGSYNEQFF.

This clone has more than one count but fewer than ten. The chain couples TRBV4-2 to TRBJ1-1; 10 nucleotides agree with TRBD1. V trimming: 3 bases; J trimming: 3 bases; junction bases outside the gene matches: 4. CDR3 length equals 15 residues. Germline V lookup: CDR1 LGHNA, CDR2 YNFKEQ. For the CDR3, the DNA is TGTGCCAGCAGCCACCCGGACAGGGGGGACACTGAAGCTTTCTTT. Amino acid sequence: CASSHPDRGDTEAFF.

The rearrangement links TRBV5-1 to TRBJ2-1, with D possibly being TRBD1 or TRBD2 (5 bases each). V shed 0 bases and J shed 7 bases, with 14 bases lying between them. In germline, CDR1 is SGHRS, CDR2 YFSETQ. The CDR3 spans 15 residues. The CDR3 bases are TGCGCCAGCAGCTTGGCCCGGGGCGTGCGGAATGAGCAGTTCTTC. It is translated as CASSLARGVRNEQFF.

This chain connects TRBV19 to TRBJ2-2, with TRBD2 as a possible D gene (6 bases). Germline V gene sequence: CDR1 LNHDA, CDR2 SQIVND (reference sequence). Trimming took 5 bases from V and 2 from J, leaving 9 bases between them. The CDR3 has 14 residues. CDR3 coding DNA: TGTGCCAGTAGTCACGGACTAAACACCGGGGAGCTGTTTTTT. It is translated as CASSHGLNTGELFF.

The CDR3 DNA reads as TGTGCCAGCAGCCAAGAGGGAGGGACAGTATACAATGAGCAGTTCTTC. Its translation is CASSQEGGTVYNEQFF. This chain uses TRBV14 with TRBJ2-1; D possibly uses TRBD1 or TRBD2 (7 bases each). The V gene's germline CDR1 is SGHDN and CDR2 FVKESK. CDR3 length equals 16 residues. V lost 0 bases and J 4 bases, leaving 13 bases between the germline ends.